Below, 25 T cell receptor beta chains from the same sample are listed, as sequenced in a study of neurological immune-mediated disorders. In TCRdb, the 5' RACE reads were re-called with MiXCR into one record per CDR3 protein. The sample records about 49,000 distinct CDR3 sequences, about 8% being singletons. Time point specified: longitudinal time-point 3. Sample: PBMCs. All receptors derive from a woman aged 35 to 49 in good health.

This clonotype occurred many times. The rearrangement joins TRBV7-3 to TRBJ2-5; 7 bases line up with TRBD2. The CDR3 runs 15 residues. The V gene's germline CDR1 is SGHTA and CDR2 FQGTGA. The junction had 9 bases not matched to a gene; V was cut back by 5 bases and J by 3 bases. The CDR3 DNA is TGTGCCAGCAGCCCCCTTGGGCTAGCGGAAGAGACCCAGTACTTC. As protein: CASSPLGLAEETQYF.

This clonotype was detected many times. V is TRBV3-1 and J is TRBJ1-2, with 9 positions matching TRBD1. The ends lost 1 base at V and 2 bases at J; junction bases unmatched: 2. Germline loops: CDR1 LGHDT, CDR2 YNNKEL (reference sequence). This CDR3 is built from 15 residues. The DNA for the CDR3 is TGTGCCAGCAGCCAAGGCGGGACAGGGAACTATGGCTACACCTTC. This codes for CASSQGGTGNYGYTF.

This clonotype has ten or more counts. The V and J genes are TRBV6-1 and TRBJ2-2; 8 nucleotides match TRBD1. Germline V gives CDR1 MNHNS, CDR2 SASEGT. This CDR3 region has 15 residues. V dropped 7 bases and J dropped 4; count of bases not matched to a gene: 8. The CDR3 DNA reads as TGTGCCAGCACCCTAAGGACAGGGCTCACCGGGGAGCTGTTTTTT. Protein product: CASTLRTGLTGELFF.

In this sample, this clonotype turned up many times. This chain uses TRBV7-2 with TRBJ2-1, with D unclear. The CDR3 has 15 amino acids. V was cut by 2 bases and J by 0 bases, with 8 bases left in between. Germline V gives CDR1 SGHTA, CDR2 FQGNSA. The CDR3: CASSLWWGSYNEQFF. CDR3 coding DNA: TGTGCCAGCAGCTTATGGTGGGGCTCCTACAATGAGCAGTTCTTC. The entire variable domain, with the rest obtained from reference TRBV7-2 and TRBJ2-1, is as follows: GAGVSQSPSNKVTEKGKDVELRCDPISGHTALYWYRQSLGQGLEFLIYFQGNSAPDKSGLPSDRFSAERTGGSVSTLTIQRTQQEDSAVYLCASSLWWGSYNEQFFGPGTRLTVL.

This clonotype was detected a few times. This chain uses TRBV6-1 with TRBJ1-2, with D unclear. Germline-derived CDR1 and CDR2 are MNHNS and SASEGT. This CDR3 spans 14 amino acids. Trimming removed 2 bases from V and 5 bases from J, with 12 bases in between. The DNA of the CDR3 is TGTGCCAGCAGTGAACCTAATTGGGAATATGGCTACACCTTC. The encoded protein is CASSEPNWEYGYTF.

There are many counts of this clonotype. DNA of the CDR3: TGTGCCAGCAGTTACTCCCCCAACAATGAGCAGTTCTTC. It is translated as CASSYSPNNEQFF. This chain uses TRBV6-5 with TRBJ2-1; D not certain. The CDR3 totals 13 residues. Trimming took off 0 bases at V and 5 bases at J, with 5 bases between the two ends. Germline V CDR1 and CDR2: MNHEY, SVGAGI.

Details on this clonotype: A much larger clone sits a single nucleotide away, making a read error possible. This chain joins TRBV7-2 and TRBJ1-2; possible D gene TRBD1, 5 bases. The germline V gene has CDR1 SGHTA and CDR2 FQGNSA. CDR3 length: 12 residues. CDR3 region: CASSAGDYCYTF. DNA for the CDR3: TGTGCCAGCAGCGCCGGGGACTATTGCTACACCTTC.

This clonotype was recorded many times. The chain recombines TRBV7-9 with TRBJ2-7; maybe TRBD1 (6 bases). Deletions cut 4 bases from V and 4 bases from J, with 17 bases between. The germline V gene has CDR1 SEHNR and CDR2 FQNEAQ (reference sequence). This CDR3 spans 15 amino acids. CDR3: CASSSFLQGSYEQYF. CDR3 nucleotides: TGTGCCAGCAGCTCCTTCTTACAGGGTAGTTACGAGCAGTACTTC.

This clonotype occurred once. A much larger clone is a single base away; this may be a read error. This chain links TRBV27 with TRBJ2-1; 7 nucleotides agree with TRBD1. The CDR3 extends over 14 amino acids. CDR1 and CDR2 (germline): MNHEY, SMNVEV (reference sequence). CDR3 DNA sequence: TGTACCAACAGAAAGACAGGGCGACACAATGAGCAGTTCTTC. It specifies CTNRKTGRHNEQFF.

This clonotype was counted many times. This rearrangement joins TRBV29-1 to TRBJ2-7; D gene uncertain. The CDR3 extends over 11 amino acids. Germline V gives CDR1 SQVTM, CDR2 ANQGSEA. The ends were cut back, 6 bases at V and 4 bases at J, with 10 bases in the middle. In DNA, the CDR3 is TGCAGCGTACTACACGGATACGAGCAGTACTTC. Protein sequence: CSVLHGYEQYF.

This clonotype was seen at least ten times. V and J are TRBV29-1 and TRBJ2-5; 7 nucleotides match TRBD1. Germline V gives CDR1 SQVTM, CDR2 ANQGSEA. The CDR3 sequence is 14 residues long. J lost 5 bases, V lost 6 bases, and 12 bases had no gene match. CDR3 in DNA: TGCAGCGTCGGGATCGACAGGGCTGGGGAGACCCAGTACTTC. Translating gives CSVGIDRAGETQYF.

The V and J genes are TRBV6-4 and TRBJ2-3; D assignment may be TRBD1 or TRBD2 (5 bases each). Germline CDR1 reads MRHNA; CDR2 reads SNTAGT. The CDR3 extends over 15 amino acids. In DNA, the CDR3 is TGTGCTACCAGAATTAACGGGGCCGTCACAGATACGCAGTATTTT. Protein product: CATRINGAVTDTQYF.

A few counts support this clonotype. The chain has TRBV10-3 and TRBJ2-1; D tentatively reads TRBD1 or TRBD2 (5 bases each). This CDR3 comprises 18 residues. Germline V gene sequence: CDR1 ENHRY, CDR2 SYGVKD. Trimming left V 11 bases short and J 0 bases short, with 26 bases between. Written as DNA, the CDR3 is TGTGCCGTCATGGGGGACCCGTGGGGCGAAAGCTCCTACAATGAGCAGTTCTTC. As protein: CAVMGDPWGESSYNEQFF.

This clonotype was detected many times. The rearrangement joins TRBV20-1 to TRBJ2-3; 8 bases are shared with TRBD1. The CDR3 totals 14 residues. The V gene's germline CDR1 is DFQATT and CDR2 SNEGSKA (reference sequence). Trimming at V came to 0 bases and at J to 4 bases, leaving 3 bases not matched to a gene. CDR3 bases: TGCAGTGCTAGAGACAGGGGGCGCGCAGATACGCAGTATTTT. Encoded protein: CSARDRGRADTQYF.

This chain connects TRBV6-5 to TRBJ1-1; 8 bases fit TRBD1. Germline values: CDR1 MNHEY, CDR2 SVGAGI. The CDR3 extends over 16 amino acids. V shed 0 bases and J 0 bases; nucleotides not matched to a gene: 3. As DNA, the CDR3 is TGTGCCAGCAGTTACTCAGAGACAGGGGTGAACACTGAAGCTTTCTTT. Protein product: CASSYSETGVNTEAFF.

The chain uses TRBV18 and TRBJ1-1; D remains unclear. The V end lost 2 bases, the J end lost 11 bases, and 15 bases lay between the germline ends. In germline, CDR1 is KGHSH, CDR2 LQKENI. The CDR3 extends over 13 amino acids. The CDR3 DNA is TGTGCCAGCTCACCAACCACGGCCGGGAACGCTTTCTTT. This encodes CASSPTTAGNAFF. The complete variable domain, with remaining parts taken from reference TRBV18 and TRBJ1-1, reads NAGVMQNPRHLVRRRGQEARLRCSPMKGHSHVYWYRQLPEEGLKFMVYLQKENIIDESGMPKERFSAEFPKEGPSILRIQQVVRGDSAAYFCASSPTTAGNAFFGQGTRLTVV.

Many counts were recorded for this clonotype. This sequence joins TRBV6-5 and TRBJ1-2, with 8 bases identical to TRBD1. This CDR3 has 15 residues. From germline, CDR1 is MNHEY and CDR2 SVGAGI. V dropped 6 bases and J dropped 2; count of bases not matched to a gene: 8. The CDR3 nucleotides read TGTGCCAGCAGGACGCGGACAGGGTCAAACTATGGCTACACCTTC. This gives the protein CASRTRTGSNYGYTF.

The CDR3 loop is CASSLAGTGNNEQFF. In DNA form, the CDR3 reads TGCGCCAGCAGCTTGGCCGGGACAGGGAACAATGAGCAGTTCTTC. The rearrangement uses TRBV5-1 and TRBJ2-1; 9 bases are a match to TRBD1. J gave up 5 bases and V 0 bases, and 3 bases lay outside the gene matches. The CDR3 covers 15 residues. Germline V gives CDR1 SGHRS, CDR2 YFSETQ.

This clonotype was observed a handful of times. The V and J genes are TRBV29-1 and TRBJ2-7; D is uncertain. Trimming removed 6 bases from V and 2 bases from J, with 8 bases in between. Germline lookup yields CDR1 SQVTM and CDR2 ANQGSEA. The CDR3 extends over 11 amino acids. The DNA for the CDR3 is TGCAGCGTGTCAGGACCCTACGAGCAGTACTTC. This gives the protein CSVSGPYEQYF.

This clonotype appeared many times. The rearrangement joins TRBV6-2 or TRBV6-3 to TRBJ2-1; 8 bases agree with TRBD2. V gave up 6 bases and J gave up 2 bases; unmatched junction bases: 3. Germline V gives CDR1 MNHEY, CDR2 SVGEGT. This CDR3 comprises 14 residues. The CDR3 here is CASSGTRAYNEQFF. The CDR3 bases are TGTGCCAGCAGCGGGACTAGAGCCTACAATGAGCAGTTCTTC.

This clonotype was detected only once. A read error is possible here, since a much larger clone lies one base away. The chain couples TRBV12-3 or TRBV12-4 to TRBJ2-2, with D hard to call. This CDR3 comprises 16 residues. V dropped 6 bases and J dropped 4 bases, with 18 bases sitting between them. The CDR3 loop is CASRPLGLFPTGELFF. The DNA for the CDR3 is TGTGCCAGCAGACCTCTAGGGTTGTTTCCCACCGGGGAGCTGTTTTTT.

This clonotype was found many times. J is TRBJ1-1 and V is TRBV7-2, with no clear D. The CDR3 consists of 14 residues. The germline V gene has CDR1 SGHTA and CDR2 FQGNSA. Trimming removed 8 bases at V and 2 bases at J, with 15 bases between. The CDR3 reads CASRPGYQNTEAFF. CDR3 bases: TGTGCCAGCCGACCGGGATACCAAAACACTGAAGCTTTCTTT. The variable domain in full, completed from reference TRBV7-2 and TRBJ1-1, reads GAGVSQSPSNKVTEKGKDVELRCDPISGHTALYWYRQSLGQGLEFLIYFQGNSAPDKSGLPSDRFSAERTGGSVSTLTIQRTQQEDSAVYLCASRPGYQNTEAFFGQGTRLTVV.

The table lists this clonotype with many counts. This rearrangement joins TRBV12-3 or TRBV12-4 to TRBJ2-7; D is possibly TRBD2 (6 bases). V was clipped by 0 bases and J by 6 bases, with 9 bases between them. The CDR3 sequence is 13 residues long. CDR3 sequence: CASSLAEGGEQYF. CDR3 sequence (DNA): TGTGCCAGCAGTTTAGCGGAGGGCGGCGAGCAGTACTTC.

This clonotype was observed at least ten times. The rearrangement links TRBV30 to TRBJ2-4; TRBD2 aligns across 12 bases. V trimming: 1 base; J trimming: 6 bases; junction bases outside the gene matches: 1. This CDR3 spans 14 amino acids. Germline V CDR1 and CDR2: GTSNPN, SVGIG (reference sequence). CDR3 amino acids: CAWSATSGGNIQYF. CDR3 bases: TGTGCCTGGAGTGCGACTAGCGGGGGAAACATTCAGTACTTC.

This clonotype was seen at least ten times. This chain links TRBV27 with TRBJ2-5, with D perhaps TRBD1 (6 bases). The CDR3 contains 13 residues. Germline V gives CDR1 MNHEY, CDR2 SMNVEV (reference sequence). Trimming took off 8 bases at V and 4 bases at J, with 14 bases between the two ends. The CDR3 DNA follows: TGTGCCAGCTCGCGCAAGGGGGTAGAGACCCAGTACTTC. As protein: CASSRKGVETQYF.